The 27 T cell receptor beta chains reported below all come from one sample, sequenced in a study of siplizumab effects on memory and regulatory T cells. TCRdb keeps only in-frame clones here, not all; method: immunoSEQ multiplex PCR. The repertoire consists of 100,000 or so clones, with 93% occurring once and the leading ten covering over 0.15%. Input material: non-Treg CD4+ T cells sorted from blood. Receptors were obtained from a human donor in good health.

This clone came up once. V and J are TRBV7-2 and TRBJ1-4, with D possibly being TRBD1 (6 bases). Germline values: CDR1 SGHTA, CDR2 FQGNSA. Trimming took 4 bases from V and 7 from J, leaving 13 bases between them. The CDR3 is 14 residues long. This CDR3 is CASSSRQEGEKLFF. The CDR3 DNA reads as TGTGCCAGCAGCTCCCGACAGGAGGGTGAAAAACTGTTTTTT. Based on the CDR3 plus reference TRBV7-2 and TRBJ1-4, the full variable domain is GAGVSQSPSNKVTEKGKDVELRCDPISGHTALYWYRQSLGQGLEFLIYFQGNSAPDKSGLPSDRFSAERTGGSVSTLTIQRTQQEDSAVYLCASSSRQEGEKLFFGSGTQLSVL.

The chain joins TRBV6-1 to TRBJ2-2; D not certain. The CDR3 loop spans 14 amino acids. CDR1 is MNHNS and CDR2 is SASEGT in the germline V gene. V lost 7 bases and J 1 base, leaving 10 bases between the germline ends. The CDR3 loop is CASNRALNTGELFF. The CDR3 DNA is TGTGCCAGCAACCGAGCTTTGAACACCGGGGAGCTGTTTTTT.

This rearrangement joins TRBV27 to TRBJ2-5, with 14 bases matching TRBD2. Germline lookup yields CDR1 MNHEY and CDR2 SMNVEV (reference sequence). The CDR3 is 20 amino acids. After removal of 5 bases from V and 2 bases from J, the junction contained 16 bases not matched to a gene. In DNA, the CDR3 is TGTGCCAGCAGTCCGTTACCGGGACTAGCGGGGGAGGGCAAACAAGAGACCCAGTACTTC. This translates into CASSPLPGLAGEGKQETQYF.

The chain carries TRBV18 and TRBJ1-1; 8 bases match TRBD1. J lost 5 bases, V lost 2 bases, and 10 bases had no gene match. The CDR3 spans 16 residues. Per the germline V gene, CDR1 is KGHSH and CDR2 is LQKENI. CDR3 loop: CASSPTTGGVWTEAFF. CDR3 DNA sequence: TGTGCCAGCTCACCAACTACAGGGGGGGTTTGGACTGAAGCTTTCTTT.

The chain joins TRBV10-3 to TRBJ1-3; D unclear. From germline, CDR1 is ENHRY and CDR2 SYGVKD. Deletions cut 4 bases from V and 0 bases from J, with 13 bases between. CDR3 length: 16 residues. CDR3: CAISVGRTYSGNTIYF. The CDR3, as DNA: TGTGCCATCAGTGTGGGCAGAACCTACTCTGGAAACACCATATATTTT.

The chain has TRBV10-1 and TRBJ2-1; D ambiguous. Between the trimmed V and J ends, which lost 3 bases and 9 bases, there was a span of 18 bases. The germline V gene encodes CDR1 WNHNN and CDR2 SYGVQD (reference sequence). CDR3 length: 15 amino acids. DNA for the CDR3: TGCGCCAGCAGTGAACTCAGGACCGGCCGTCTTGAGCAGTTCTTC. The encoded protein is CASSELRTGRLEQFF.

The genes are TRBV9 and TRBJ1-1, with TRBD1 matching over 7 bases. The J segment lost 7 bases and the V segment lost 0 bases, leaving 15 bases of the junction unmatched. The V gene's germline CDR1 is SGDLS and CDR2 YYNGEE. The CDR3 consists of 17 residues. CDR3 in amino acids: CASSVEGWIGGRDEAFF. CDR3 in DNA: TGTGCCAGCAGCGTAGAGGGTTGGATAGGGGGCAGGGATGAAGCTTTCTTT.

This clone appeared once. The chain joins TRBV7-3 to TRBJ2-3; 11 bases map to TRBD2. The ends lost 5 bases at V and 4 bases at J; junction bases unmatched: 5. The CDR3 is 15 residues long. CDR1 is SGHTA and CDR2 is FQGTGA in the germline V gene. The CDR3 protein is CASSPTSGVPDTQYF. Written as DNA, the CDR3 is TGTGCCAGCAGCCCGACTAGCGGGGTACCAGATACGCAGTATTTT.

The V gene is TRBV19, the J gene TRBJ1-5, with 9 nucleotides matching TRBD1. CDR1 LNHDA and CDR2 SQIVND come from the germline V gene (reference sequence). This CDR3 contains 16 residues. The trim removed 5 bases at V and 0 bases at J, leaving 5 bases unmatched. The CDR3 sequence: CASSGGTGNSNQPQHF. CDR3 nucleotide sequence: TGTGCCAGTAGTGGGGGGACAGGGAATAGCAATCAGCCCCAGCATTTT. Full variable domain (rest looked up from reference TRBV19 and TRBJ1-5): DGGITQSPKYLFRKEGQNVTLSCEQNLNHDAMYWYRQDPGQGLRLIYYSQIVNDFQKGDIAEGYSVSREKKESFPLTVTSAQKNPTAFYLCASSGGTGNSNQPQHFGDGTRLSIL.

The chain employs TRBV19 and TRBJ2-1; 13 nucleotides line up with TRBD2. This CDR3 spans 16 amino acids. The germline CDR1 and CDR2 sequences are LNHDA and SQIVND (reference sequence). Unmatched junction bases numbered 7, after V lost 5 bases and J lost 6 bases. The CDR3 DNA sequence: TGTGCCAGTAGTGACTCGGGACTAGCGGGGATCAATGAGCAGTTCTTC. It codes for CASSDSGLAGINEQFF.

The chain joins TRBV7-9 to TRBJ2-3, with D unclear. The CDR3 length is 14 residues. V was trimmed by 4 bases and J by 0 bases, leaving 8 bases between them. The V gene's germline CDR1 is SEHNR and CDR2 FQNEAQ (reference sequence). CDR3 protein: CASSSAYSTDTQYF. For the CDR3, the DNA is TGTGCCAGCAGCTCGGCCTACAGCACAGATACGCAGTATTTT.

The chain joins TRBV10-3 to TRBJ1-4; D unresolved. Per the germline V gene, CDR1 is ENHRY and CDR2 is SYGVKD. Trimming left V 10 bases short and J 5 bases short, with 11 bases between. The CDR3 runs to 12 residues. CDR3 in amino acids: CATRTANEKLFF. The DNA for the CDR3 is TGTGCCACCCGGACGGCAAATGAAAAACTGTTTTTT.

The sample holds one count of this clone. This rearrangement joins TRBV7-9 to TRBJ1-4, with TRBD1 matching 7 bases. The V segment lost 3 bases and the J segment 6 bases; nucleotides outside the gene matches: 4. The CDR3 covers 14 residues. From germline, CDR1 is SEHNR and CDR2 FQNEAQ (reference sequence). The CDR3 reads CASSFGRGDEKLFF. For the CDR3, the DNA is TGTGCCAGCAGCTTTGGCAGGGGGGATGAAAAACTGTTTTTT. The whole variable domain, filled in from reference TRBV7-9 and TRBJ1-4, reads DTGVSQNPRHKITKRGQNVTFRCDPISEHNRLYWYRQTLGQGPEFLTYFQNEAQLEKSRLLSDRFSAERPKGSFSTLEIQRTEQGDSAMYLCASSFGRGDEKLFFGSGTQLSVL.

Only one count was recorded for this clone. J is TRBJ1-1 and V is TRBV15; 7 positions match TRBD1. Losses at the gene ends were 5 bases for V and 5 bases for J; bases not matched to a gene: 17. From germline, CDR1 is LNHNV and CDR2 YYDKDF (reference sequence). This CDR3 has 17 residues. CDR3 sequence: CATSSRVEGARGTEAFF. The CDR3 coding sequence is TGTGCCACCAGCTCGCGAGTGGAGGGGGCGCGTGGGACTGAAGCTTTCTTT.

The chain links TRBV5-1 to TRBJ2-5, with D perhaps TRBD2 (7 bases). The CDR3 extends over 16 amino acids. Trimming left V 0 bases short and J 0 bases short, with 12 bases between. Germline V gene sequence: CDR1 SGHRS, CDR2 YFSETQ. CDR3 amino acids: CASSLEGGVYQETQYF. CDR3 coding DNA: TGCGCCAGCAGCTTGGAAGGGGGGGTATACCAAGAGACCCAGTACTTC.

The V gene is TRBV5-1, the J gene TRBJ1-2, with TRBD1 matching 12 bases. The germline CDR1 and CDR2 sequences are SGHRS and YFSETQ. V was pared by 4 bases and J by 4 bases, with 11 bases of the junction left unmatched. The length of the CDR3 is 17 residues. The CDR3 DNA reads TGCGCCAGCAGCCCCTCTCCTGGGACAGGGGGCGCCTATGGCTACACCTTC. Amino acids: CASSPSPGTGGAYGYTF.

The chain joins TRBV7-9 to TRBJ1-1; D possibly corresponds to TRBD1 (6 bases). Trimming pared 5 bases from V and 3 bases from J, leaving 19 bases between. CDR1 is SEHNR and CDR2 is FQNEAQ in the germline V gene (reference sequence). This CDR3 comprises 16 residues. The chain's CDR3 is CASSPSGTGFYTEAFF. The CDR3 DNA reads as TGTGCCAGCAGCCCGTCCGGAACAGGGTTCTACACTGAAGCTTTCTTT.

This chain links TRBV2 with TRBJ1-1; possibly TRBD1 for D (6 bases). This CDR3 contains 16 residues. The germline V gene has CDR1 SNHLY and CDR2 FYNNEI. Trimming shortened V by 7 bases and J by 0 bases, and 18 bases separated the two germline ends. The CDR3 protein is CASTAAGARMNTEAFF. CDR3 sequence (DNA): TGTGCCAGCACCGCGGCGGGGGCGAGGATGAACACTGAAGCTTTCTTT.

The chain has TRBV5-1 and TRBJ2-1; perhaps TRBD2 as D (5 bases). This CDR3 comprises 15 residues. Germline CDR1 is SGHRS and CDR2 is YFSETQ. The V and J ends lost 4 bases and 2 bases respectively, with 13 bases between them. The CDR3 protein is CASSKSGGPYNEQFF. The CDR3 region has the DNA TGCGCCAGCAGCAAAAGCGGTGGTCCCTACAATGAGCAGTTCTTC.

The chain employs TRBV28 and TRBJ2-3; D is uncertain. V was clipped by 6 bases and J by 0 bases, with 13 bases between them. The CDR3 length is 15 residues. The germline V gene encodes CDR1 MDHEN and CDR2 SYDVKM. The CDR3 DNA sequence: TGTGCCAGCAGCCGATTGTCTTCTAGCACAGATACGCAGTATTTT. Translating it yields CASSRLSSSTDTQYF.

The rearrangement joins TRBV5-1 to TRBJ2-1; 12 bases agree with TRBD2. CDR3 length: 16 residues. Germline loops: CDR1 SGHRS, CDR2 YFSETQ. V trimming: 0 bases; J trimming: 8 bases; junction bases outside the gene matches: 6. The CDR3 spells CASSLDRLAGVDEQFF. In DNA form, the CDR3 reads TGCGCCAGCAGCTTGGATAGACTAGCGGGGGTGGATGAGCAGTTCTTC.

V gene TRBV2 combines with J gene TRBJ2-2, with D hard to call. The CDR3 extends over 13 amino acids. CDR1 and CDR2 from the germline V gene are SNHLY and FYNNEI. The V end was cut by 7 bases, the J end by 5 bases, with 11 bases between. CDR3 nucleotide sequence: TGTGCCAGCAATCTCCTTGGGACCGGGGAGCTGTTTTTT. As protein: CASNLLGTGELFF.

This clone turned up a few times. V usage is TRBV2 and J usage is TRBJ1-1; no clear D. Trimming pared 6 bases from V and 5 bases from J, leaving 10 bases between. The CDR3 is 12 amino acids. In germline, CDR1 is SNHLY, CDR2 FYNNEI. CDR3 DNA sequence: TGTGCCAGCAGCCTTCGGGTAACTGAAGCTTTCTTT. This gives the protein CASSLRVTEAFF.

This chain joins TRBV28 and TRBJ1-4, with TRBD1 matching over 9 bases. The CDR3 spans 13 residues. Germline V gene lookup returns CDR1 MDHEN and CDR2 SYDVKM. Trimming cost V 9 bases and J 5 bases; bases outside gene matches: 4. The CDR3 region is CASYGTGNEKLFF. CDR3 bases: TGTGCCAGTTACGGGACAGGGAATGAAAAACTGTTTTTT. The whole variable domain, remainder taken from reference TRBV28 and TRBJ1-4, is DVKVTQSSRYLVKRTGEKVFLECVQDMDHENMFWYRQDPGLGLRLIYFSYDVKMKEKGDIPEGYSVSREKKERFSLILESASTNQTSMYLCASYGTGNEKLFFGSGTQLSVL.

The rearrangement uses TRBV27 and TRBJ1-1; weak D call: TRBD1 (6 bases). Germline V gene data show CDR1 as MNHEY and CDR2 as SMNVEV (reference sequence). CDR3 length: 13 amino acids. The ends were cut back, 10 bases at V and 1 base at J, with 13 bases in the middle. DNA for the CDR3: TGTGCCACCCGGGGGGCGAAGAACACTGAAGCTTTCTTT. Amino acids: CATRGAKNTEAFF.

This chain connects TRBV18 to TRBJ2-2; D is unclear. The CDR3 extends over 13 amino acids. Trimming shortened V by 10 bases and J by 0 bases, and 9 bases separated the two germline ends. Germline loops: CDR1 KGHSH, CDR2 LQKENI. The CDR3 loop reads CATTSANTGELFF. The CDR3 DNA sequence: TGTGCCACCACGTCGGCGAACACCGGGGAGCTGTTTTTT.

The gene calls are TRBV7-7 and TRBJ1-6, with D possibly TRBD1 on 6 matching bases. The CDR3 loop spans 14 amino acids. The V and J ends lost 5 bases and 6 bases respectively, with 11 bases between them. The germline V gene encodes CDR1 SSHAT and CDR2 FNYEAQ (reference sequence). CDR3 amino acids: CASSQGTTNSPLHF. In DNA form, the CDR3 reads TGTGCCAGCAGCCAAGGGACAACTAATTCACCCCTCCACTTT.